These T cell receptor beta chains were read from a single sample in a study of OX40 agonist ivuxolimab in advanced cancers. Produced via immunoSEQ multiplex PCR; TCRdb's table is partial and in-frame only. The repertoire holds 50,000 to 70,000 clones, with around 87% as singletons. Sequencing was performed on CD4+ or CD8+ T cells sorted from blood, taken in a trial of the OX40 agonist ivuxolimab. These receptors all come from an adult with an advanced solid tumor such as melanoma, head and neck, liver or kidney cancer. CDR3s include the opening cysteine and the closing phenylalanine or tryptophan. The D gene is left open where the match is weak. Not every row has a clone size; where given, it reads once, few, many or a size class.

TRBV5-4	.	.	TRBJ1-3	TGTGCCAGCAGCTTGGGGGCCCCGGGCCTGTCCGGAAACACCATATATTTT	CASSLGAPGLSGNTIYF
TRBV2	TRBD1	.	TRBJ1-4	TGTGCCAGCAGTGAAGCGGGGGGGACAGGGGCTGAAAAACTGTTTTTT	CASSEAGGTGAEKLFF
TRBV27	TRBD1	.	TRBJ2-7	TGTGCCAGCAGAATATCCGACAGGGCCTCCTACGAGCAGTACTTC	CASRISDRASYEQYF
TRBV27	.	.	TRBJ2-7	TGTGCCAGCAGTACGCCCGCTAGCTCCTACGAGCAGTACTTC	CASSTPASSYEQYF
TRBV28	.	.	TRBJ2-1	TGTGCCAGTTCCCCGGGGTGGCGGGAAAGAGACAATGAGCAGTTCTTC	CASSPGWRERDNEQFF
TRBV6-1	TRBD2	.	TRBJ2-1	TGTGCCAGCAGTGAGGGACTAGCGGGTTACAATGAGCAGTTCTTC	CASSEGLAGYNEQFF
TRBV5-1	.	.	TRBJ1-2	TGCGCCAGCAGCCAAGGATTAGGACGGAACTATGGCTACACCTTC	CASSQGLGRNYGYTF
TRBV5-8	.	.	TRBJ2-2	TGTGCCAGCAGCTTTAAGGTGGGGTACAGGAACACCGGGGAGCTGTTTTTT	CASSFKVGYRNTGELFF
TRBV19	.	.	TRBJ2-1	TGTGCCAGTAGTTCCGGGACTTACAATGAGCAGTTCTTC	CASSSGTYNEQFF
TRBV28	TRBD1	.	TRBJ1-4	TGTGCCAGCAAACAACAGGGGGAAAATGAAAAACTGTTTTTT	CASKQQGENEKLFF
TRBV19	TRBD1	.	TRBJ2-1	TGTGCCAGTAGTATCGGGGACAGCAATGAGCAGTTCTTC	CASSIGDSNEQFF
TRBV7-6	.	.	TRBJ2-1	TGTGCCAGCAGCCGGACAGTGAACAATGAGCAGTTCTTC	CASSRTVNNEQFF
TRBV6-6	.	.	TRBJ1-4	TGTGCCAGCAGTGAGTACAGGGTGGAAAAACTGTTTTTT	CASSEYRVEKLFF
TRBV4-1	TRBD2	.	TRBJ2-5	TGCGCCAGCAGCCAGGAGACTAGCGGGGACCGCCAAGAGACCCAGTACTTC	CASSQETSGDRQETQYF
TRBV30	.	.	TRBJ1-2	TGTGCCTGGAGTCCCGGGTCCGCATTTGGCTACACCTTC	CAWSPGSAFGYTF
TRBV6-1	TRBD1	.	TRBJ1-5	TGTGCCAGCAGTGAAGTCAGGGGGGATAGCAATCAGCCCCAGCATTTT	CASSEVRGDSNQPQHF
TRBV7-2	.	.	TRBJ1-5	TGTGCCAGCAGCTTAGTCTGGGGGTTGGGGCAGCCCCAGCATTTT	CASSLVWGLGQPQHF
TRBV5-4	.	.	TRBJ2-2	TGTGCCAGCCGACGGGGCACCGGGGAGCTGTTTTTT	CASRRGTGELFF
TRBV27	TRBD2	.	TRBJ2-7	TGTGCCAGCAGCAAGGGACTAGCGGAGATTTACGAGCAGTACTTC	CASSKGLAEIYEQYF
TRBV7-6	.	.	TRBJ2-1	TGTGCCAGCAGCTTATTAGGTCCGAATGAGCAGTTCTTC	CASSLLGPNEQFF
TRBV5-4	TRBD1	.	TRBJ1-6	TGTGCCAGCAGCCACAGGGGAGGGAATTCACCCCTCCACTTT	CASSHRGGNSPLHF
TRBV27	TRBD2	.	TRBJ2-3	TGTGCCAGTGGACTAGCGGGAGTCGGCACAGATACGCAGTATTTT	CASGLAGVGTDTQYF
TRBV15	TRBD1	.	TRBJ1-5	TGTGCCACCAGCACTAGCCCGGGACAGGGTTATCAGCCCCAGCATTTT	CATSTSPGQGYQPQHF
TRBV4-1	.	.	TRBJ1-2	TGCGCCAGCAGCCAAGATGGGGGTAGACTCTATGGCTACACCTTC	CASSQDGGRLYGYTF
TRBV27	.	.	TRBJ2-1	TGTGCCAGCAGGTATAGTTCCGCCCCGGTGGTGGGTGAGCAGTTCTTC	CASRYSSAPVVGEQFF
TRBV15	TRBD1	.	TRBJ2-7	TGTGCCACCAGCGCCCGGGACAGGCCCTACGAGCAGTACTTC	CATSARDRPYEQYF
TRBV7-8	TRBD1	.	TRBJ2-3	TGTGCCAGCAGCTTCTCACCCGGACAGGGGGCCGATACGCAGTATTTT	CASSFSPGQGADTQYF
TRBV29-1	TRBD1	.	TRBJ2-7	TGCAGCGTTAAGGGGGCCGAGCAGTACTTC	CSVKGAEQYF
TRBV5-1	.	.	TRBJ2-2	TGCGCCAGCAGCCGAAGAAGGACTGAAACCGGGGAGCTGTTTTTT	CASSRRRTETGELFF
TRBV29-1	TRBD1	.	TRBJ2-5	TGCAGCGTTGAAGATTTAGACGGGACAGGGAGGCTCGGGAGTAAAACCCAGTACTTC	CSVEDLDGTGRLGSKTQYF
TRBV19	.	.	TRBJ1-6	TGTGCCAGTAGTACCCTACTGGACAGACCTAATTCACCCCTCCACTTT	CASSTLLDRPNSPLHF
TRBV5-8	.	.	TRBJ2-7	TGTGCCAGCAGCTTTCTACAGTTCCCCTACGAGCAGTACTTC	CASSFLQFPYEQYF
TRBV4-1	.	few	TRBJ2-4	TGCGCCAGCAGCCAAGACCGGCAGGGAAAGAGCAAAAACATTCAGTACTTC	CASSQDRQGKSKNIQYF
TRBV7-9	TRBD1	.	TRBJ1-5	TGTGCCAGCAGCTTAGAGGGGACAGGGGGGCCCCAGCATTTT	CASSLEGTGGPQHF
TRBV11-2	TRBD1	.	TRBJ2-7	TGTGCCAGCAGCCCGGACAGGGGACCCTACGAGCAGTACTTC	CASSPDRGPYEQYF
TRBV6-5	.	.	TRBJ1-2	TGTGCCAGCAGTTTCGGGGCGTCTTACTATGGCTACACCTTC	CASSFGASYYGYTF
TRBV27	TRBD1	.	TRBJ2-1	TGTGCCAGCACCCAGGGGACAGGGGGCAATGAGCAGTTCTTC	CASTQGTGGNEQFF
TRBV18	.	.	TRBJ2-7	TGTGCCAGCTCACCATTGCACAGCTACGAGCAGTACTTC	CASSPLHSYEQYF
TRBV6-5	TRBD2	.	TRBJ2-1	TGTGCCAGCAGTTACTCGACTAGCGGCGTTGAGCAGTTCTTC	CASSYSTSGVEQFF
TRBV23-1	.	.	TRBJ2-5	TGCGCCAGCAGTCGCTATACGAACTACCAAGAGACCCAGTACTTC	CASSRYTNYQETQYF
TRBV5-1	.	.	TRBJ2-2	TGCGCCAGCAGCATCCCCGGGGAGCTGTTTTTT	CASSIPGELFF
TRBV5-1	.	.	TRBJ1-1	TGCGCCAGCAGCCGGACCCGGACGGTGAACACTGAAGCTTTCTTT	CASSRTRTVNTEAFF
TRBV18	TRBD2	.	TRBJ2-7	TGTGCCAGCTCACCAAGCGGGAGTCCCCACGAGCAGTACTTC	CASSPSGSPHEQYF
TRBV9	.	few	TRBJ1-6	TGTGCCAGCAGCCCCGGACTAGGGGATTCACCCCTCCACTTT	CASSPGLGDSPLHF
TRBV5-1	.	.	TRBJ2-3	TGCGCCAGCAGCTTGGAGGCAGGCACAGATACGCAGTATTTT	CASSLEAGTDTQYF
TRBV9	.	.	TRBJ2-5	TGTGCCAGCAGCGTAGAACAGGTTCCCGAGGCCCAGTACTTC	CASSVEQVPEAQYF
TRBV30	.	.	TRBJ1-2	TGTGCACCTCAGGGGTGGTTCCGCGGCTACACCTTC	CAPQGWFRGYTF
TRBV7-9	TRBD2	.	TRBJ2-1	TGTGCCAGCAGCTCGACTAGCGGGGCATACAATGAGCAGTTCTTC	CASSSTSGAYNEQFF
TRBV9	.	.	TRBJ1-1	TGTGCCAGCAGCGTAGCTGGGGTGGGTAGCACTGAAGCTTTCTTT	CASSVAGVGSTEAFF
TRBV10-2	.	once	TRBJ1-1	TGCGCCAGCAGGGAAATTGAAGCTTTCTTT	CASREIEAFF
TRBV4-2	TRBD2	.	TRBJ2-7	TGTGCCAGCAGCCTGGGACTAGAGTCCTACGAGCAGTACTTC	CASSLGLESYEQYF
TRBV5-6	.	.	TRBJ1-2	TGTGCCAGCAGCTGGGGGGTCGATGGCTACACCTTC	CASSWGVDGYTF
TRBV6-4	.	.	TRBJ2-2	TGTGCCAGCAGTGAGACTAGCACCGGGGAGCTGTTTTTT	CASSETSTGELFF
TRBV5-4	TRBD1	once	TRBJ2-2	TGTGCCAGCAGCTCGAAGACAGGGGGCCTCACCGGGGAGCTGTTTTTT	CASSSKTGGLTGELFF
TRBV5-1	TRBD1	.	TRBJ2-5	TGCGCCAGCAGATCACCCATGAGGGACAGGGGGGGCCAAGAGACCCAGTACTTC	CASRSPMRDRGGQETQYF